One and the same sample provided the 19 T cell receptor beta chains below, sequenced in a study of blood T cell repertoires in COVID-19. Profiled with immunoSEQ multiplex PCR; TCRdb holds only in-frame clones, not every one. The sample lists 150,000 to 190,000 clones, approximately 73% occurring once. Sequences were obtained from peripheral blood. All receptors derive from a woman of 80 years or more with acute or convalescent COVID-19.

The V call is TRBV6-1, the J call TRBJ2-5, with D possibly matching TRBD1 (7 bases). CDR3 size: 15 residues. The germline CDR1 and CDR2 sequences are MNHNS and SASEGT. V was trimmed by 2 bases and J by 1 base, leaving 11 bases between them. CDR3 sequence (DNA): TGTGCCAGCAGTGAATGGCAGGGGGGCCAAGAGACCCAGTACTTC. It is translated as CASSEWQGGQETQYF.

The chain has TRBV7-9 and TRBJ2-3; perhaps TRBD2 as D (6 bases). The V end was cut by 1 base, the J end by 4 bases, with 12 bases between. The CDR3 loop spans 15 amino acids. Germline-derived CDR1 and CDR2 are SEHNR and FQNEAQ (reference sequence). CDR3 residues: CASSLGLAIADTQYF. The CDR3, as DNA: TGTGCCAGCAGCTTAGGGCTAGCGATTGCAGATACGCAGTATTTT.

This rearrangement joins TRBV7-3 to TRBJ2-1; 9 bases line up with TRBD2. The V and J ends lost 5 bases and 7 bases, in that order; junction bases with no gene match: 9. The germline V gene has CDR1 SGHTA and CDR2 FQGTGA. The CDR3 runs to 15 residues. CDR3 nucleotide sequence: TGTGCCAGCAGCCCAAGGGCGGGAGGGATAAATGAGCAGTTCTTC. Amino acid sequence: CASSPRAGGINEQFF.

The chain uses TRBV3-1 (or the pseudogene TRBV3-2) and TRBJ2-7; the D gene is possibly TRBD2 (6 bases). Germline values: CDR1 LGHDT, CDR2 YNNKEL (reference sequence). The CDR3 is made up of 13 amino acids. V gave up 4 bases and J gave up 3 bases, with 10 bases separating them. CDR3 nucleotides: TGTGCCAGCAGCCTGAACGGGGGCTACGAGCAGTACTTC. Amino acids: CASSLNGGYEQYF.

This clone was seen only once. The rearrangement uses TRBV29-1 and TRBJ2-1; TRBD1 matches 7 bases. Germline CDR1 reads SQVTM; CDR2 reads ANQGSEA. The CDR3 is made up of 15 amino acids. V lost 4 bases and J lost 2; bases outside the gene matches: 8. The CDR3 is CSVVRGQSTYNEQFF. The DNA of the CDR3 is TGCAGCGTTGTTAGGGGACAGTCTACCTACAATGAGCAGTTCTTC.

This clone occurred once. The CDR3 bases are TGTGCCAGCAGTGAAGCGCTTCGCCAGGGGGTTCAGCCCCAGCATTTT. It translates to CASSEALRQGVQPQHF. The genes are TRBV6-1 and TRBJ1-5, with 7 bases identical to TRBD1. V shed 0 bases, J shed 6 bases, and the junction held 8 bases outside the gene matches. This CDR3 has 16 amino acids. In germline, CDR1 is MNHNS, CDR2 SASEGT.

This clone occurred a few times. The rearrangement uses TRBV14 and TRBJ1-2, with TRBD1 as a possible D gene (6 bases). The CDR3 covers 15 residues. Germline V gene sequence: CDR1 SGHDN, CDR2 FVKESK. With 1 base removed from V and 0 bases from J, the gap between germline ends came to 9 bases. Here the CDR3 DNA reads TGTGCCAGCAGCCAAGGGACAGAAGCTAACTATGGCTACACCTTC. Translating gives CASSQGTEANYGYTF.

This clone was recorded only once. V is TRBV30 and J is TRBJ1-5, with D maybe TRBD1 (6 bases). The CDR3 consists of 15 residues. CDR1 and CDR2 (germline): GTSNPN, SVGIG (reference sequence). V dropped 0 bases and J dropped 2 bases, with 11 bases sitting between them. CDR3 nucleotide sequence: TGTGCCTGGAGTGTGAGGACAGCGGGCAATCAGCCCCAGCATTTT. Translating it yields CAWSVRTAGNQPQHF.

This CDR3 reads CASSPTTGWSETQYF. The CDR3 DNA follows: TGTGCCAGCAGCCCAACGACAGGGTGGTCGGAGACCCAGTACTTC. The chain recombines TRBV7-9 with TRBJ2-5, with TRBD1 matching 7 bases. Per the germline V gene, CDR1 is SEHNR and CDR2 is FQNEAQ (reference sequence). The CDR3 covers 15 residues. V lost 5 bases and J lost 5; bases outside the gene matches: 11.

This chain links TRBV29-1 with TRBJ2-6; possible D gene TRBD1, 5 bases. The V gene's germline CDR1 is SQVTM and CDR2 ANQGSEA. The V end was cut by 4 bases, the J end by 0 bases, with 13 bases between. CDR3 length: 16 amino acids. The CDR3 region has the DNA TGCAGCGTTGTTGGGGCGTCTTCCTCTGGGGCCAACGTCCTGACTTTC. This encodes CSVVGASSSGANVLTF.

The V gene is TRBV9, the J gene TRBJ1-1; D is undetermined. There are 15 residues in the CDR3. Germline assignment: CDR1 SGDLS and CDR2 YYNGEE. V dropped 3 bases and J dropped 2 bases, with 14 bases sitting between them. CDR3 protein: CASSATEHGNTEAFF. DNA for the CDR3: TGTGCCAGCAGCGCGACTGAACATGGAAACACTGAAGCTTTCTTT.

The chain has TRBV27 and TRBJ1-3; D is unclear. The germline CDR1 and CDR2 sequences are MNHEY and SMNVEV (reference sequence). The CDR3 has 12 residues. Trimming cost V 5 bases and J 3 bases, with 5 bases left between them. CDR3 protein: CASSPGGNTIYF. The DNA of the CDR3 is TGTGCCAGCAGTCCGGGTGGAAACACCATATATTTT.

This rearrangement joins TRBV7-3 to TRBJ2-7; 10 nucleotides line up with TRBD1. Germline V gene sequence: CDR1 SGHTA, CDR2 FQGTGA. The CDR3 is 16 residues long. J lost 6 bases, V lost 5 bases, and 13 bases had no gene match. As DNA, the CDR3 is TGTGCCAGCAGCCCCCACGCAGACAGGGGGCGAGGCGAGCAGTACTTC. Encoded protein: CASSPHADRGRGEQYF.

Only one count was recorded for this clone. The rearrangement joins TRBV6-5 to TRBJ2-7; D is possibly TRBD1 (6 bases). V shed 5 bases and J shed 5 bases, with 13 bases lying between them. CDR3 length equals 13 residues. The germline gives CDR1 MNHEY, CDR2 SVGAGI. CDR3: CASSPDRTHEQYF. CDR3 bases: TGTGCCAGCAGTCCAGACAGGACCCACGAGCAGTACTTC.

This clone has only one observation. V usage is TRBV27 and J usage is TRBJ1-5; D remains unclear. Germline V lookup: CDR1 MNHEY, CDR2 SMNVEV (reference sequence). V was pared by 6 bases and J by 0 bases, with 18 bases between. The CDR3 extends over 17 amino acids. CDR3 in amino acids: CASSPPRDLNSNQPQHF. For the CDR3, the DNA is TGTGCCAGCAGCCCACCTAGAGATCTTAATAGCAATCAGCCCCAGCATTTT.

This clone was seen more than once but under ten times. CDR3 protein: CASSMDSRGQPQHF. The CDR3 DNA reads TGTGCCAGTAGTATGGACAGTCGGGGTCAGCCCCAGCATTTT. The genes are TRBV19 and TRBJ1-5; possibly TRBD1 for D (6 bases). V lost 3 bases and J lost 6, with 12 bases in between. CDR1 and CDR2 from the germline V gene are LNHDA and SQIVND (reference sequence). The CDR3 length is 14 residues. Full variable domain (outside the CDR3, taken from reference TRBV19 and TRBJ1-5): DGGITQSPKYLFRKEGQNVTLSCEQNLNHDAMYWYRQDPGQGLRLIYYSQIVNDFQKGDIAEGYSVSREKKESFPLTVTSAQKNPTAFYLCASSMDSRGQPQHFGDGTRLSIL.

The J gene is TRBJ1-6, the V gene TRBV30, with 7 nucleotides matching TRBD1. The CDR3 length is 14 residues. Losses at the gene ends were 4 bases for V and 2 bases for J; bases not matched to a gene: 2. Germline V gene sequence: CDR1 GTSNPN, CDR2 SVGIG (reference sequence). Here the CDR3 reads CAWIQGTYNSPLHF. CDR3 coding DNA: TGTGCCTGGATACAGGGGACCTATAATTCACCCCTCCACTTT.

The chain carries TRBV7-9 and TRBJ2-1; D not resolved. V gave up 2 bases and J gave up 6 bases, with 20 bases separating them. The length of the CDR3 is 17 residues. CDR1 and CDR2 (germline): SEHNR, FQNEAQ (reference sequence). CDR3 amino acids: CASSLLPSTGRGNEQFF. In DNA, the CDR3 is TGTGCCAGCAGCTTACTCCCATCGACTGGCCGAGGCAATGAGCAGTTCTTC.

V and J are TRBV6-5 and TRBJ2-1; D possibly corresponds to TRBD2 (7 bases). Germline V gives CDR1 MNHEY, CDR2 SVGAGI. Trimming left V 8 bases short and J 5 bases short, with 19 bases between. This CDR3 spans 15 amino acids. The CDR3 DNA is TGTGCCAGCTCAATGGGAGGGGGGATCAACAATGAGCAGTTCTTC. Translating gives CASSMGGGINNEQFF.